These T cell receptor beta chains were read from a single sample in a study of monozygotic twins with inflammatory bowel disease. TCRdb re-called the 5' RACE reads, yielding one record per CDR3 amino acid sequence without DNA. Its table records over 350,000 distinct CDR3 sequences. The sequenced material came from blood. All receptors come from a human donor with ulcerative colitis or Crohn's disease, or a healthy co-twin of an affected twin (not recorded which). CDR3s include the opening cysteine and the closing phenylalanine or tryptophan.

v_call	cdr3_length	j_call	cdr3_aa
TRBV5-4	15	TRBJ2-3	CASSVDRGYGDTQYF
TRBV12-3/TRBV12-4	15	TRBJ2-3	CASSLGGVETDTQYF
TRBV10-3	13	TRBJ2-5	CASNDRQQETQYF
TRBV19	16	TRBJ2-7	CASSPTPSTGSYEQYF
TRBV20-1	14	TRBJ1-2	CSAREGTDRAGYTF
TRBV7-6	16	TRBJ2-7	CASSPVGIGGIYEQYF
TRBV7-3	19	TRBJ2-1	CASSLTRASGGAGIDEQFF
TRBV4-1	15	TRBJ2-3	CASSQGPTQAGGPNF
TRBV18	14	TRBJ2-3	CASPFRDTTDTQYF
TRBV6-1	16	TRBJ2-1	CASNQPRGSSYNEQFF
TRBV7-2	15	TRBJ1-5	CASSQRQGQGQPQHF
TRBV4-1	15	TRBJ2-2	CASSPDRGVTGELFF
TRBV24-1	12	TRBJ2-2	CATRDNPGELFF
TRBV12-3/TRBV12-4	12	TRBJ2-7	CASSWTVNEQYF
TRBV6-1	13	TRBJ2-7	CASSEVQTYEQYF
TRBV27	14	TRBJ1-2	CASSSVSGLHGYTF
TRBV12-3/TRBV12-4	13	TRBJ2-3	CASSLTSADTQYF
TRBV9	14	TRBJ1-2	CASSPREGDYGYTF
TRBV29-1	16	TRBJ2-3	CSLPMAGTASTDTQYF
TRBV27	14	TRBJ2-7	CASRLRLVADEQYF
TRBV7-8	17	TRBJ1-4	CASSETRAGSANEKLFF
TRBV14	11	TRBJ2-7	CASSPGGKQYF
TRBV3-1	12	TRBJ2-7	CASSQSGLEQYF
TRBV4-3	16	TRBJ2-1	CASSQDGTARNNEQFF
TRBV5-6	16	TRBJ2-1	CASSLVGGGIGGEQFF
TRBV12-3/TRBV12-4	12	TRBJ2-2	CASRRGTGELFF
TRBV18	12	TRBJ1-1	CASSPRRTEAFF
TRBV5-1	15	TRBJ2-3	CASSLDGKMTDTQYF
TRBV12-3/TRBV12-4	16	TRBJ1-2	CASSSLTGGFGYGYTF
TRBV30	16	TRBJ1-5	CAWSVPGLNSNQPQHF
TRBV4-3	15	TRBJ1-1	CASSQAGQGDTEAFF
TRBV20-1	13	TRBJ1-6	CSASSSYNSPLHF
TRBV7-3	17	TRBJ2-2	CASSVPDGAGLTGELFF
TRBV6-2/TRBV6-3	12	TRBJ1-5	CASSDRGQPQHF
TRBV5-1	16	TRBJ1-1	CASSPKRQGMNTEAFF
TRBV5-1	14	TRBJ1-3	CASSSTDSGNTIYF
TRBV7-3	15	TRBJ2-1	CASSFSSSSYNEQFF
TRBV9	15	TRBJ2-2	CASSVIAGGAGELFF
TRBV4-3	15	TRBJ2-7	CASSQRTGHSYEQYF
TRBV7-2	15	TRBJ1-1	CASRPQGLGLTEAFF
TRBV20-1	15	TRBJ2-7	CSASFSGGLSYEQYF
TRBV10-3	15	TRBJ2-3	CAISEGQPSTDTQYF
TRBV20-1	15	TRBJ2-3	CSASLIGGPTDTQYF
TRBV19	13	TRBJ2-7	CASTPGQGYEQYF
TRBV20-1	15	TRBJ2-7	CSARSVGGWSYEQYF
TRBV20-1	13	TRBJ2-3	CSATGAGPNTQYF
TRBV7-9	15	TRBJ2-1	CASSLGRLASDEQFF
TRBV20-1	14	TRBJ1-5	CSAAGGFSAQPQHF
TRBV4-3	17	TRBJ1-2	CASSQNPRLTGLNGYTF
TRBV20-1	13	TRBJ2-5	CSASSGTTGTQYF
TRBV7-2	17	TRBJ1-2	CASSPAQGQAGGYGYTF